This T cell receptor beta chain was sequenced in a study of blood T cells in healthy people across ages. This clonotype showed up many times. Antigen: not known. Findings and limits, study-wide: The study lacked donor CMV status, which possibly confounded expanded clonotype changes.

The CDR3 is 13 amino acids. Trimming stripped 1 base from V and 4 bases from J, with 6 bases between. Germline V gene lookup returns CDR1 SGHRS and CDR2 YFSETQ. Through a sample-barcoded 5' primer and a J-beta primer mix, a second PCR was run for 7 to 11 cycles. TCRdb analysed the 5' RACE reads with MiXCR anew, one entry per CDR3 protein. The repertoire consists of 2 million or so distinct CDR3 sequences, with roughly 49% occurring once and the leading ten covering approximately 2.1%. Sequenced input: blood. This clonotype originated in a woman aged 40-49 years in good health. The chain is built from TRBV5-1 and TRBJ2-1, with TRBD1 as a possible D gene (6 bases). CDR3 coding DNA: TGCGCCAGCAGCTTGCAGGGGTACAATGAGCAGTTCTTC. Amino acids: CASSLQGYNEQFF.